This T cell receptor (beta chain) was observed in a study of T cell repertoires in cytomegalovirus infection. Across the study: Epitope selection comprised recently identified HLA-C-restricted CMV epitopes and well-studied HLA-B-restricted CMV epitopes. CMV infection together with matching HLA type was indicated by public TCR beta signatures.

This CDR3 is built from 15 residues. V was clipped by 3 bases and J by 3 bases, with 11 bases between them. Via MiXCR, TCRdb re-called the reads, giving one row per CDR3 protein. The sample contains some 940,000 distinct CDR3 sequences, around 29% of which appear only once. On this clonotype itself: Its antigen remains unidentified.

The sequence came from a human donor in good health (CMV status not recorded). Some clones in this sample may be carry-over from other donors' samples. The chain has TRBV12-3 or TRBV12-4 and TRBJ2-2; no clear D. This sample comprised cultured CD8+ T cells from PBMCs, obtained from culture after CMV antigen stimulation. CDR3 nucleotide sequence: TGTGCCAGCAGTTTTGAAGGCGAGGACACCGGGGAGCTGTTTTTT. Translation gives CASSFEGEDTGELFF.